The 29 T cell receptor beta chains below come from one sample, sequenced in a study of blood T cell repertoires in COVID-19. Libraries were prepared by immunoSEQ multiplex PCR; TCRdb keeps only in-frame clonotypes and omits some of them. The sample comprises some 240,000 clones, 75% to 85% of which are singletons, and roughly 8.7% rests with the top ten. Specimen: peripheral blood. The origin of the receptors is a man aged 45-65 years with active or convalescent COVID-19.

This clone was counted between two and nine times. The rearrangement uses TRBV2 and TRBJ2-1, with D maybe TRBD2 (6 bases). V was trimmed by 1 base and J by 8 bases, leaving 15 bases between them. The CDR3 consists of 15 residues. Germline CDR1 and CDR2: SNHLY and FYNNEI. The CDR3: CASSEVAASGDEQFF. For the CDR3, the DNA is TGTGCCAGCAGTGAAGTCGCAGCTTCGGGAGATGAGCAGTTCTTC.

The CDR3 nucleotides are TGTGCCAGCAGCTTAGTTACGGGGGGCTCCTACAATGAGCAGTTCTTC. It is translated as CASSLVTGGSYNEQFF. V and J are TRBV7-2 and TRBJ2-1; 7 bases are a match to TRBD2. Per the germline V gene, CDR1 is SGHTA and CDR2 is FQGNSA. The CDR3 has 16 amino acids. The junction had 3 bases not matched to a gene; V was cut back by 1 base and J by 0 bases.

V is TRBV28 and J is TRBJ1-5, with 9 positions matching TRBD1. Looked up from germline, CDR1 is MDHEN and CDR2 is SYDVKM. The CDR3 runs 14 residues. V was pared by 6 bases and J by 7 bases, with 7 bases of the junction left unmatched. CDR3 in DNA: TGTGCCAGCAGCATGACAGGGGGAGGCCAGCCCCAGCATTTT. It is translated as CASSMTGGGQPQHF.

The chain joins TRBV2 to TRBJ2-7, with TRBD1 matching over 8 bases. In germline, CDR1 is SNHLY, CDR2 FYNNEI. The CDR3 is made up of 13 amino acids. V shed 6 bases, J shed 6 bases, and the junction held 7 bases outside the gene matches. The CDR3 DNA is TGTGCCAGCAGCCCCGACAGGGGTCGCGAGCAGTACTTC. As protein: CASSPDRGREQYF.

In DNA form, the CDR3 reads TGTGCCAGCAGCTCATTAGGACTACCGAGCTACGAGCAGTACTTC. Its protein product is CASSSLGLPSYEQYF. This sequence joins TRBV11-2 and TRBJ2-7; TRBD2 is a possible D gene (6 bases). V dropped 4 bases and J dropped 3 bases, with 16 bases sitting between them. The CDR3 has 15 residues. Germline assignment: CDR1 SGHAT and CDR2 FQNNGV.

The J gene is TRBJ1-5, the V gene TRBV28, with TRBD1 as a possible D gene (5 bases). CDR1 is MDHEN and CDR2 is SYDVKM in the germline V gene. CDR3 length: 16 amino acids. V lost 6 bases to trimming and J lost 1 base, with 16 bases between them. The CDR3 sequence: CASSPVGQTSNQPQHF. Written as DNA, the CDR3 is TGTGCCAGCAGCCCGGTGGGGCAGACGAGCAATCAGCCCCAGCATTTT.

CDR3 sequence reads: CAIRGQGVTGELFF. The CDR3 nucleotides read TGTGCCATCAGGGGACAGGGGGTCACCGGGGAGCTGTTTTTT. The chain combines TRBV10-3 with TRBJ2-2, with 11 positions matching TRBD1. J gave up 4 bases and V 6 bases, and 1 base lay outside the gene matches. Germline CDR1 is ENHRY and CDR2 is SYGVKD. The CDR3 loop spans 14 amino acids.

The chain recombines TRBV27 with TRBJ2-3; 10 bases map to TRBD2. The CDR3 covers 15 residues. Per the germline V gene, CDR1 is MNHEY and CDR2 is SMNVEV (reference sequence). The trim removed 6 bases at V and 3 bases at J, leaving 6 bases unmatched. Written as DNA, the CDR3 is TGTGCCAGCAGACCTCAGCGGGGGGGAACAGATACGCAGTATTTT. Protein: CASRPQRGGTDTQYF.

This clone was picked up many times. V gene TRBV15 combines with J gene TRBJ2-7; 8 bases match TRBD1. CDR3 size: 12 residues. The ends lost 0 bases at V and 11 bases at J; junction bases unmatched: 3. CDR1 is LNHNV and CDR2 is YYDKDF in the germline V gene (reference sequence). CDR3 loop: CATSRDQGAKYF. CDR3 coding DNA: TGTGCCACCAGCAGAGACCAGGGGGCGAAGTACTTC.

J is TRBJ2-1 and V is TRBV7-2; 9 bases agree with TRBD1. CDR1 SGHTA and CDR2 FQGNSA come from the germline V gene. The CDR3 consists of 13 residues. The V and J ends lost 4 bases and 8 bases, in that order; junction bases with no gene match: 3. The CDR3 reads CASSYRGRDEQFF. The CDR3 DNA reads as TGTGCCAGCAGCTACAGGGGGCGGGATGAGCAGTTCTTC.

J is TRBJ2-1 and V is TRBV2; no clear D gene. The CDR3 spans 15 residues. Germline V gene lookup returns CDR1 SNHLY and CDR2 FYNNEI. Trimming took 2 bases from V and 0 from J, leaving 8 bases between them. CDR3 in amino acids: CASSERSYSYNEQFF. The CDR3, as DNA: TGTGCCAGCAGTGAAAGAAGCTACTCCTACAATGAGCAGTTCTTC.

Note on this clone: One junction end disagrees with the germline gene, perhaps due to a read error. The chain carries TRBV7-7 and TRBJ1-3, with D possibly being TRBD1 (5 bases). CDR3 size: 15 residues. CDR1 and CDR2 from the germline V gene are SSHAT and FNYEAQ (reference sequence). The CDR3 protein is CASSSRGGPGNTIYF. The CDR3 nucleotides read TGTGCTAGCAGCTCCCGCGGGGGTCCTGGAAACACCATATATTTT.

The V gene is TRBV7-2, the J gene TRBJ2-3, with TRBD1 identical over 9 bases. CDR1 SGHTA and CDR2 FQGNSA come from the germline V gene. This CDR3 comprises 14 residues. The V gene end was trimmed by 2 bases and the J gene end by 6 bases; junction bases not matched to a gene: 3. As DNA, the CDR3 is TGTGCCAGCAGCTTACGGACAGGGGCGGATACGCAGTATTTT. Its translation: CASSLRTGADTQYF.

This clone was detected only once. The gene calls are TRBV7-8 and TRBJ2-7; D unclear. V shed 5 bases and J shed 0 bases, with 8 bases lying between them. The CDR3 covers 13 residues. Germline loops: CDR1 SGHVS, CDR2 FQNEAQ. The CDR3 loop is CASSLPGSYEQYF. CDR3 sequence (DNA): TGTGCCAGCAGCCTGCCGGGCTCCTACGAGCAGTACTTC.

The chain employs TRBV29-1 and TRBJ2-7; TRBD2 matches 10 bases. Germline V gives CDR1 SQVTM, CDR2 ANQGSEA. V lost 6 bases to trimming and J lost 0 bases; unmatched junction nucleotides: 11. The CDR3 is 16 residues long. CDR3 sequence: CSVLGALAGSSYEQYF. In nucleotides, the CDR3 is TGCAGCGTCCTTGGGGCACTAGCGGGGAGCTCCTACGAGCAGTACTTC.

The rearrangement joins TRBV5-1 to TRBJ2-5, with unresolved D. The CDR3 contains 13 residues. Germline-derived CDR1 and CDR2 are SGHRS and YFSETQ. Trimming took 6 bases from V and 5 from J, leaving 14 bases between them. For the CDR3, the DNA is TGCGCCAGCACAACCTTCCGCGAGGAGACCCAGTACTTC. Its protein product is CASTTFREETQYF.

The gene calls are TRBV15 and TRBJ1-6; D is perhaps TRBD1 (6 bases). V lost 2 bases and J 8 bases, leaving 13 bases between the germline ends. Germline values: CDR1 LNHNV, CDR2 YYDKDF (reference sequence). This CDR3 is 15 amino acids long. The CDR3 sequence: CATSRKGGQDSPLHF. The CDR3 coding sequence is TGTGCCACCAGCAGAAAAGGGGGTCAGGATTCACCCCTCCACTTT.

The V gene is TRBV5-1, the J gene TRBJ1-4; the D gene is possibly TRBD1 (6 bases). CDR1 and CDR2 (germline): SGHRS, YFSETQ. The V and J ends lost 4 bases and 8 bases respectively, with 18 bases between them. CDR3 length: 15 residues. The DNA of the CDR3 is TGCGCCAGCAGCCCCCCCGGGGGGGCGAACGAAAAACTGTTTTTT. It codes for CASSPPGGANEKLFF.

CDR3 protein: CASSSQGVNEKLFF. The DNA for the CDR3 is TGCGCCAGCAGCTCCCAGGGGGTAAATGAAAAACTGTTTTTT. The rearrangement joins TRBV5-1 to TRBJ1-4, with 7 bases fitting TRBD1. The J segment lost 5 bases and the V segment lost 3 bases, leaving 4 bases of the junction unmatched. This CDR3 contains 14 residues. Per the germline V gene, CDR1 is SGHRS and CDR2 is YFSETQ.

CDR3: CASKELAGDMGELFF. DNA of the CDR3: TGTGCCAGCAAGGAACTAGCGGGAGATATGGGGGAGCTGTTTTTT. The chain employs TRBV28 and TRBJ2-2; 11 bases are a match to TRBD2. The CDR3 is 15 residues long. V lost 7 bases to trimming and J lost 8 bases; unmatched junction nucleotides: 9. The germline CDR1 and CDR2 sequences are MDHEN and SYDVKM.

The V gene is TRBV29-1, the J gene TRBJ2-2; 9 bases are a match to TRBD1. CDR1 and CDR2 from the germline V gene are SQVTM and ANQGSEA. With 4 bases clipped from V and 6 bases from J, the junction kept 6 bases outside the gene matches. The CDR3 runs 14 residues. The chain's CDR3 is CSVAVQGAPGELFF. The CDR3 coding sequence is TGCAGCGTTGCTGTACAGGGGGCCCCCGGGGAGCTGTTTTTT.

The gene calls are TRBV28 and TRBJ2-1; weak D call: TRBD2 (6 bases). Germline-derived CDR1 and CDR2 are MDHEN and SYDVKM. The CDR3 runs 13 residues. Trimming stripped 5 bases from V and 14 bases from J, with 19 bases between. CDR3 DNA sequence: TGTGCCAGCAGTCCACAAGACGGGCGGAGGGAGTTCTTC. As protein: CASSPQDGRREFF. Full variable domain (remainder filled in from reference TRBV28 and TRBJ2-1): DVKVTQSSRYLVKRTGEKVFLECVQDMDHENMFWYRQDPGLGLRLIYFSYDVKMKEKGDIPEGYSVSREKKERFSLILESASTNQTSMYLCASSPQDGRREFFGPGTRLTVL.

The chain recombines TRBV6-2 or TRBV6-3 with TRBJ2-7, with D tentatively TRBD2 (5 bases). This CDR3 region has 17 residues. CDR1 and CDR2 (germline): MNHEY, SVGEGT. Trimming removed 7 bases from V and 1 base from J, with 23 bases in between. DNA of the CDR3: TGTGCCAGCACCCCCCAAAAGCGGTCCTGGGCTTCCTACGAGCAGTACTTC. Translating it yields CASTPQKRSWASYEQYF.

The chain has TRBV5-1 and TRBJ2-1, with D possibly being TRBD1 (6 bases). Trimming cost V 4 bases and J 2 bases, with 13 bases left between them. The CDR3 length is 15 residues. Germline V gives CDR1 SGHRS, CDR2 YFSETQ. DNA for the CDR3: TGCGCCAGCAGCCTAGAAGGGGGTACCTACAATGAGCAGTTCTTC. Amino acids: CASSLEGGTYNEQFF.

This clone occurred once. The chain is built from TRBV7-9 and TRBJ2-1; TRBD2 might be the D (6 bases). V lost 3 bases, J lost 6 bases, and 9 bases lay in between. CDR1 and CDR2 from the germline V gene are SEHNR and FQNEAQ (reference sequence). The CDR3 extends over 13 amino acids. The CDR3 spells CASSFGTRNEQFF. The CDR3 DNA reads TGTGCCAGCAGCTTTGGGACTCGCAATGAGCAGTTCTTC.

The CDR3 sequence is CASSPLQGLYGYTF. The DNA of the CDR3 is TGTGCCAGCTCACCACTCCAGGGACTCTATGGCTACACCTTC. The V gene is TRBV18, the J gene TRBJ1-2, with D tentatively TRBD1 (5 bases). Per the germline V gene, CDR1 is KGHSH and CDR2 is LQKENI. Trimming pared 1 base from V and 4 bases from J, leaving 10 bases between. The length of the CDR3 is 14 residues.

The chain couples TRBV12-2 to TRBJ2-1; the DNA was not compared with TRBD1, the D call given in the table. TRBV12-2 is a recognized pseudogene. The CDR3 is 14 amino acids. The CDR3 DNA reads as TGTGCAAGTCGCTTAGTCCCAGGGCGCAATGAGCAGTTCTTC. This encodes CASRLVPGRNEQFF.

J is TRBJ2-7 and V is TRBV7-9; possibly TRBD2 for D (6 bases). The CDR3 extends over 13 amino acids. CDR1 is SEHNR, CDR2 FQNEAQ, per germline (reference sequence). V lost 6 bases and J lost 1, with 10 bases in between. CDR3 coding DNA: TGTGCCAGCAGTGGAGGGCGGTCCTACGAGCAGTACGTC. The encoded protein is CASSGGRSYEQYV.

The J gene is TRBJ1-5, the V gene TRBV28; D gene ambiguous. This CDR3 has 14 amino acids. CDR1 MDHEN and CDR2 SYDVKM come from the germline V gene. The V and J ends lost 6 bases and 0 bases respectively, with 9 bases between them. Written as DNA, the CDR3 is TGTGCCAGCAGCAGTCCCCATAGCAATCAGCCCCAGCATTTT. It codes for CASSSPHSNQPQHF.